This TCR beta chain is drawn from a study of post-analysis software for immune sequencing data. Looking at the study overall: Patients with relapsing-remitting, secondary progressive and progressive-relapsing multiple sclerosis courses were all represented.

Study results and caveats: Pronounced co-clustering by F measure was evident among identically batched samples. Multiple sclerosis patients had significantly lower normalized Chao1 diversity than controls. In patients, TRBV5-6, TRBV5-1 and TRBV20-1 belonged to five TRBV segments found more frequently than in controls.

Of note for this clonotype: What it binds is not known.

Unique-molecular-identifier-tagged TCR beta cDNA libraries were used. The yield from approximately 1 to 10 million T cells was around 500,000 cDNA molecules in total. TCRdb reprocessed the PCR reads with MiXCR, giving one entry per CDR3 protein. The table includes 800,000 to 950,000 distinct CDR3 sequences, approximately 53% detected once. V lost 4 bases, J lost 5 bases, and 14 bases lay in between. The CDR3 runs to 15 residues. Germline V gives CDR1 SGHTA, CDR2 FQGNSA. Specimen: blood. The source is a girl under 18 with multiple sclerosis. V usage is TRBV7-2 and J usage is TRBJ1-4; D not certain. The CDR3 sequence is CASSSALGLNEKLFF. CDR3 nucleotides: TGTGCCAGCAGCTCGGCTTTGGGTTTGAATGAAAAACTGTTTTTT.